The 8 T cell receptor beta chains below were found in one sample sequenced in a study of blood T cells in healthy people across ages (dated by TCRdb to the mid-2010s). Library method: 5' RACE. The run used an Illumina HiSeq 2500. A second PCR of roughly 6 to 11 cycles was run with a J-beta primer mix and a sample-barcoded 5' primer. TCRdb passed the public sequencing reads through fastp at Q25 and MiXCR, retaining productive beta sequences. Rows matching on CDR3 protein sequence are summarized as one entry with the most common DNA and genes. Across this sample there are hundreds of thousands of distinct CDR3 sequences, with under 55% seen only once. The biggest ten clones account for approximately 20% of the sample. Material for sequencing was blood. The receptors here all came from a man in his sixties in good health.

In the case of this clonotype: Germline and junction disagree at one end, which may indicate a read error. This chain connects TRBV27 to TRBJ2-7; D remains unclear. From germline, CDR1 is MNHEY and CDR2 SMNVEV (reference sequence). The CDR3 sequence is 9 residues long. CDR3: CASRNIQNF. CDR3 sequence (DNA): TGTGCCAGCAGAAACATTCAGAACTTC.

The chain couples TRBV6-2 or TRBV6-3 to TRBJ2-7; the D is unclear. CDR1 and CDR2 from the germline V gene are MNHEY and SVGEGT. Trimming removed 5 bases from V and 2 bases from J, with 13 bases in between. The CDR3 sequence is 14 residues long. The CDR3 coding sequence is TGTGCCAGCAGTACAACGACGGCCCCCTACGAGCAGTACTTC. Residues: CASSTTTAPYEQYF.

The V gene is TRBV12-5, the J gene TRBJ2-3, with 8 nucleotides matching TRBD2. Germline V gene data show CDR1 as LGHNT and CDR2 as FRNRAP. The CDR3 sequence is 14 residues long. The junction had 3 bases not matched to a gene; V was cut back by 4 bases and J by 3 bases. CDR3 sequence (DNA): TGTGCTAGTGGTTCGGGACTAGGGACAGATACGCAGTATTTT. The encoded protein is CASGSGLGTDTQYF.

About this clonotype itself: No conserved phenylalanine or tryptophan is present at the end of the CDR3, so a read error is the likely explanation. The chain has TRBV12-3 or TRBV12-4 and TRBJ2-7, with D possibly being TRBD2 (6 bases). The assigned J gene may be wrong: the sequence end matches TRBJ2-4 better. CDR3 length equals 13 residues. The CDR3 spells CAGSRGTLNIQYL. For the CDR3, the DNA is TGTGCCGGCAGTCGCGGGACGTTGAACATTCAGTACCTC.

This clonotype has just a few counts. V usage is TRBV9 and J usage is TRBJ2-7; 8 bases line up with TRBD2. From germline, CDR1 is SGDLS and CDR2 YYNGEE. This CDR3 is built from 13 residues. The junction had 8 bases not matched to a gene; V was cut back by 6 bases and J by 6 bases. The CDR3: CASNSGGGSEQYF. The CDR3 DNA sequence: TGTGCCAGCAACAGCGGGGGCGGGAGCGAGCAGTACTTC.

This sequence joins TRBV12-3 or TRBV12-4 and TRBJ1-6; 7 bases align to TRBD1. V gave up 7 bases and J gave up 7 bases; unmatched junction bases: 7. The CDR3 runs to 14 residues. The CDR3 coding sequence is TGTGCCAGCAAGGGACAGCTGGGGAATTCACCCCTCCACTTT. Protein product: CASKGQLGNSPLHF.

There are a few counts of this clonotype. The rearrangement links TRBV18 to TRBJ1-6, with 7 nucleotides matching TRBD1. The ends lost 3 bases at V and 5 bases at J; junction bases unmatched: 4. Germline V gene lookup returns CDR1 KGHSH and CDR2 LQKENI. This CDR3 is built from 15 residues. CDR3 protein: CASSPRQGDNSPLHF. CDR3 coding DNA: TGTGCCAGCTCACCGCGACAGGGAGATAATTCACCCCTCCACTTT. The full variable domain, rest sourced from reference TRBV18 and TRBJ1-6, is NAGVMQNPRHLVRRRGQEARLRCSPMKGHSHVYWYRQLPEEGLKFMVYLQKENIIDESGMPKERFSAEFPKEGPSILRIQQVVRGDSAAYFCASSPRQGDNSPLHFGNGTRLTVT.

The rearrangement joins TRBV4-3 to TRBJ2-5; 12 bases are shared with TRBD2. The DNA end is more similar to TRBJ2-7, so the J call may be wrong. The CDR3 is 16 residues long. The V gene's germline CDR1 is LGHNA and CDR2 YSLEER. CDR3 in amino acids: CASSQRTSGTNYEQYF. In nucleotides, the CDR3 is TGCGCCAGCAGCCAAAGGACTAGCGGGACTAACTACGAGCAGTACTTC.